This TCR beta chain appears in the sequencing data of a study of blood T cell repertoires in COVID-19. Libraries were prepared by immunoSEQ multiplex PCR; TCRdb keeps only in-frame clonotypes and omits some of them. In the table there are 300,000 to 450,000 clones, 75% to 90% of which are singletons. Germline values: CDR1 MDHEN, CDR2 SYDVKM. The V end was cut by 7 bases, the J end by 9 bases, with 16 bases between. This CDR3 has 13 amino acids. This clone appeared once. This chain connects TRBV28 to TRBJ2-1; D might be TRBD1 (5 bases). The source of this sequence is a man in his late teens or twenties who had recovered from COVID-19. Source material: PBMCs or T cells enriched from blood (not recorded which). This CDR3 is CASTLREGSEQFF. The CDR3 DNA sequence: TGTGCCAGCACCCTCAGGGAAGGAAGTGAGCAGTTCTTC.